A single sample is the source of the 15 T cell receptor beta chains below, sequenced in a study of T cell changes during pregnancy in multiple sclerosis. Libraries were prepared by immunoSEQ multiplex PCR; TCRdb keeps only in-frame clonotypes and omits some of them. The data contain around 75,000 clones, roughly 91% of them singletons. The sample was CD4+ T cells from peripheral blood mononuclear cells, taken in the third trimester of pregnancy. The receptors were sampled from a female donor in good health, enrolled as a control in a pregnancy study.

The CDR3 DNA is TGCGCCAGCAGCCCGGATCCGGGACTCGACAATGAGCAGTTCTTC. Protein sequence: CASSPDPGLDNEQFF. The gene calls are TRBV5-1 and TRBJ2-1; D is possibly TRBD2 (6 bases). Germline-derived CDR1 and CDR2 are SGHRS and YFSETQ. This CDR3 region has 15 residues. Between the trimmed V and J ends, which lost 4 bases and 5 bases, there was a span of 16 bases.

The rearrangement links TRBV7-2 to TRBJ2-7, with D possibly matching TRBD1 (6 bases). Germline V lookup: CDR1 SGHTA, CDR2 FQGNSA. V was cut by 6 bases and J by 0 bases, with 15 bases left in between. This CDR3 region has 15 residues. As DNA, the CDR3 is TGTGCCAGCAGTAAAACAGGGTCCAGCTCCTACGAGCAGTACTTC. Residues: CASSKTGSSSYEQYF. The entire variable domain, with the rest obtained from reference TRBV7-2 and TRBJ2-7, is as follows: GAGVSQSPSNKVTEKGKDVELRCDPISGHTALYWYRQSLGQGLEFLIYFQGNSAPDKSGLPSDRFSAERTGGSVSTLTIQRTQQEDSAVYLCASSKTGSSSYEQYFGPGTRLTVT.

The chain recombines TRBV6-5 with TRBJ1-4; D ambiguous. V was pared by 6 bases and J by 8 bases, with 19 bases between. The CDR3 length is 15 residues. The V gene's germline CDR1 is MNHEY and CDR2 SVGAGI. The CDR3, as DNA: TGTGCCAGCAGCCCTTCGGGGTTCTTGCGGGAAAAACTGTTTTTT. Its protein product is CASSPSGFLREKLFF.

In its sample, this clone was seen a few times. The chain links TRBV7-2 to TRBJ1-2; 7 bases agree with TRBD1. The J segment lost 5 bases and the V segment lost 7 bases, leaving 4 bases of the junction unmatched. This CDR3 is 12 amino acids long. Looked up from germline, CDR1 is SGHTA and CDR2 is FQGNSA. For the CDR3, the DNA is TGTGCCAGCAAAGGACAGGAGTATGGCTACACCTTC. Protein product: CASKGQEYGYTF.

The rearrangement uses TRBV4-3 and TRBJ2-1; D might be TRBD2 (6 bases). Germline CDR1 LGHNA, CDR2 YSLEER. The germline V and J ends were trimmed by 0 bases and 12 bases, with 15 bases remaining between them. The CDR3 spans 14 residues. CDR3 loop: CASSQDVPGVGQFF. CDR3 nucleotides: TGCGCCAGCAGCCAAGATGTTCCGGGGGTGGGGCAGTTCTTC.

This clone has only one observation. The chain couples TRBV4-3 to TRBJ1-6; D might be TRBD1 (6 bases). The CDR3 has 15 residues. Trimming stripped 0 bases from V and 7 bases from J, with 10 bases between. CDR1 is LGHNA, CDR2 YSLEER, per germline. The CDR3 reads CASSQDITGNSPLHF. CDR3 nucleotide sequence: TGCGCCAGCAGCCAAGATATAACAGGGAATTCACCCCTCCACTTT.

The chain employs TRBV12-5 and TRBJ1-2; TRBD1 matches at 7 bases. The CDR3 is 17 residues long. V dropped 0 bases and J dropped 1; count of bases not matched to a gene: 8. Germline CDR1 reads LGHNT; CDR2 reads FRNRAP. Written as DNA, the CDR3 is TGTGCTAGTGGTTTGGTACTTACGGGGGACAGTAACTATGGCTACACCTTC. As protein: CASGLVLTGDSNYGYTF. Supplemented by reference TRBV12-5 and TRBJ1-2, the full variable domain reads DARVTQTPRHKVTEMGQEVTMRCQPILGHNTVFWYRQTMMQGLELLAYFRNRAPLDDSGMPKDRFSAEMPDATLATLKIQPSEPRDSAVYFCASGLVLTGDSNYGYTFGSGTRLTVV.

This chain links TRBV2 with TRBJ1-1; D is uncertain. The CDR3 loop spans 12 amino acids. V was cut by 6 bases and J by 8 bases, with 13 bases left in between. The germline gives CDR1 SNHLY, CDR2 FYNNEI. CDR3 in DNA: TGTGCCAGCAGGAAGCAGGTGACCGAAGCTTTCTTT. Its translation is CASRKQVTEAFF.

This chain uses TRBV4-2 with TRBJ2-7; the D gene is possibly TRBD1 (5 bases). V lost 1 base and J lost 0, with 7 bases in between. The CDR3 totals 14 residues. Germline-derived CDR1 and CDR2 are LGHNA and YNFKEQ. The CDR3 protein is CASSQADNSYEQYF. CDR3 coding DNA: TGTGCCAGCAGCCAAGCGGACAACTCCTACGAGCAGTACTTC.

The CDR3 DNA sequence: TGTGCCAGCAGCCTAAGTCGGTACCAAGAGACCCAGTACTTC. Its protein is CASSLSRYQETQYF. The V and J genes are TRBV6-5 and TRBJ2-5; D uncertain. V gave up 6 bases and J gave up 0 bases, with 11 bases separating them. Looked up from germline, CDR1 is MNHEY and CDR2 is SVGAGI. The CDR3 runs to 14 residues.

The chain joins TRBV11-2 to TRBJ1-3; 9 bases are a match to TRBD1. The CDR3 runs 19 residues. Germline loops: CDR1 SGHAT, CDR2 FQNNGV. V dropped 5 bases and J dropped 2; count of bases not matched to a gene: 16. CDR3 sequence reads: CASSRLRAVQGATGNTIYF. The CDR3 bases are TGTGCCAGCAGCCGCCTGAGGGCTGTACAGGGGGCGACTGGAAACACCATATATTTT.

The chain carries TRBV7-2 and TRBJ2-1, with 10 bases lining up with TRBD2. CDR1 and CDR2 from the germline V gene are SGHTA and FQGNSA. The CDR3 length is 17 residues. With 6 bases clipped from V and 5 bases from J, the junction kept 13 bases outside the gene matches. The CDR3 DNA is TGTGCCAGCAGTCAGAGGGCTAGCGGGGGCCATAACAATGAGCAGTTCTTC. Amino acid sequence: CASSQRASGGHNNEQFF.

The CDR3 spells CASSQDVLTDYGYTF. CDR3 coding DNA: TGCGCCAGCAGCCAAGACGTCCTTACTGACTATGGCTACACCTTC. This rearrangement joins TRBV4-3 to TRBJ1-2; D call uncertain. Trimming took off 0 bases at V and 3 bases at J, with 11 bases between the two ends. The CDR3 runs to 15 residues. Germline assignment: CDR1 LGHNA and CDR2 YSLEER.

In this sample, this clone turned up once. The CDR3 loop is CASSQAQRGTQYF. DNA of the CDR3: TGCGCCAGCAGCCAGGCCCAGCGGGGGACCCAGTACTTC. The chain uses TRBV4-3 and TRBJ2-5; 7 nucleotides agree with TRBD2. CDR3 length equals 13 residues. V shed 3 bases, J shed 7 bases, and the junction held 5 bases outside the gene matches. Looked up from germline, CDR1 is LGHNA and CDR2 is YSLEER.

The chain employs TRBV10-3 and TRBJ2-3; D might be TRBD1 (5 bases). The CDR3 extends over 15 amino acids. Germline loops: CDR1 ENHRY, CDR2 SYGVKD. V gave up 10 bases and J gave up 2 bases, with 19 bases separating them. DNA of the CDR3: TGTGCCACCGATCTTGGGGCTTTCTCCACAGATACGCAGTATTTT. The encoded protein is CATDLGAFSTDTQYF.